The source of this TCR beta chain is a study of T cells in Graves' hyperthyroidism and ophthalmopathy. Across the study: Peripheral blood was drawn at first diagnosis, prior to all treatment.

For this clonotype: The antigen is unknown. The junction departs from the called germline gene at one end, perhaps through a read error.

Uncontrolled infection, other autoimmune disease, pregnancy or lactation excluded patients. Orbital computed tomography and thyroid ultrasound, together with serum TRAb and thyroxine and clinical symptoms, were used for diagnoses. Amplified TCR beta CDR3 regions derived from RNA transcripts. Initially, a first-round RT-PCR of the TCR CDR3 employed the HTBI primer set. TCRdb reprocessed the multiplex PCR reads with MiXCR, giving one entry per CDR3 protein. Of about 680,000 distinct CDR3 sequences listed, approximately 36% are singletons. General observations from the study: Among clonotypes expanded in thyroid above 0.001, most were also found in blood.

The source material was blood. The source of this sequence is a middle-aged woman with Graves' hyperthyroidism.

This chain's CDR3 is CASKADPASYGHTF. CDR3 nucleotide sequence: TGTGCCAGTAAGGCAGACCCAGCTTCGTATGGCCACACCTTC. This chain uses TRBV19 with TRBJ1-2, with D uncertain. The length of the CDR3 is 14 residues. CDR1 LNHDA and CDR2 SQIVND come from the germline V gene (reference sequence).